The subject of this entry is one T cell receptor (beta chain). Clones were sequenced by immunoSEQ multiplex PCR, and TCRdb holds only the in-frame ones, with some missing. Of fewer than 80,000 clones listed, nearly 96% are singletons. This entry belongs to a study of cytomegalovirus exposure and HLA in healthy donors. V was pared by 5 bases and J by 7 bases, with 11 bases between. The germline V gene encodes CDR1 SGHVS and CDR2 FNYEAQ. The CDR3 contains 13 residues. The receptor was derived from a woman younger than 35 in good health and CMV-seropositive. Sequencing was done on a sample of PBMCs. J is TRBJ2-2 and V is TRBV7-6; TRBD2 is a possible D gene (6 bases). The DNA of the CDR3 is TGTGCCAGCAGCGACGGGAGTGACGGGGAGCTGTTTTTT. Translated, it gives CASSDGSDGELFF. The complete variable domain, with remaining parts taken from reference TRBV7-6 and TRBJ2-2, reads GAGVSQSPRYKVTKRGQDVALRCDPISGHVSLYWYRQALGQGPEFLTYFNYEAQQDKSGLPNDRFSAERPEGSISTLTIQRTEQRDSAMYRCASSDGSDGELFFGEGSRLTVL.